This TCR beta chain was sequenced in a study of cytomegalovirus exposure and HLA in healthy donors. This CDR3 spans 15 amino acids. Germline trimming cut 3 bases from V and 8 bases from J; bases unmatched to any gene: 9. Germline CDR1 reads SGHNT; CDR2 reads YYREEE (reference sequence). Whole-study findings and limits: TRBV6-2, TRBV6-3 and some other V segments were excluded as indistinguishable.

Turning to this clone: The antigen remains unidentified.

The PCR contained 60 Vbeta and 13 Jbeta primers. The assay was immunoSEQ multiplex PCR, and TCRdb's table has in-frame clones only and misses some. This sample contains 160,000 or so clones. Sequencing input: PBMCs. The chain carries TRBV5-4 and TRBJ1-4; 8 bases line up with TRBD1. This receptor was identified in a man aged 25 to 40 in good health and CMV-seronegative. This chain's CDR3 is CASSSAQGAGEKLFF. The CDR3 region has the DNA TGTGCCAGCAGCTCGGCCCAGGGGGCCGGAGAAAAACTGTTTTTT.